Following are 29 T cell receptor beta chains from one sample sequenced in a study of human T cells and chemical hapten exposure. Described time point: patch test 2, 6 weeks after DPC sensitization. The treatment: therapeutic diphenylcyclopropenone sensitization with weekly scalp DPC. Each CDR3 protein is one row after TCRdb ran MiXCR on the RACE reads. Of some 100,000 distinct CDR3 sequences in the sample, 9% to 9.5% were seen once. Sequences were derived from whole blood, sampled in connection with sensitization to the hapten diphenylcyclopropenone (DPC). Receptors originate from a woman in her thirties or forties with alopecia areata. Some clones in this sample may be carry-over from other donors' samples.

This clonotype showed up many times. The chain employs TRBV28 and TRBJ2-1; D assignment may be TRBD1 or TRBD2 (5 bases each). Per the germline V gene, CDR1 is MDHEN and CDR2 is SYDVKM. This CDR3 region has 14 residues. V lost 3 bases, J lost 7 bases, and 13 bases lay in between. Written as DNA, the CDR3 is TGTGCCAGCAGTTTGGGACGGCCATTTAATGAGCAGTTCTTC. This translates into CASSLGRPFNEQFF. The full variable domain, rest sourced from reference TRBV28 and TRBJ2-1, is DVKVTQSSRYLVKRTGEKVFLECVQDMDHENMFWYRQDPGLGLRLIYFSYDVKMKEKGDIPEGYSVSREKKERFSLILESASTNQTSMYLCASSLGRPFNEQFFGPGTRLTVL.

This clonotype showed up just a few times. V gene TRBV7-2 combines with J gene TRBJ2-3; D ambiguous. Trimming pared 1 base from V and 3 bases from J, leaving 5 bases between. Germline V gene lookup returns CDR1 SGHTA and CDR2 FQGNSA. The CDR3 has 13 amino acids. The CDR3 here is CASSLERTDTQYF. The CDR3 DNA is TGTGCCAGCAGCTTAGAGAGGACAGATACGCAGTATTTT.

The chain has TRBV3-1 and TRBJ1-5; 11 bases are a match to TRBD1. Trimming cost V 8 bases and J 6 bases; bases outside gene matches: 3. The CDR3 is 13 residues long. Per the germline V gene, CDR1 is LGHDT and CDR2 is YNNKEL (reference sequence). The DNA for the CDR3 is TGTGCCAGCGGACAGGGGGCGAGTCAGCCCCAGCATTTT. Translation gives CASGQGASQPQHF.

This clonotype was seen many times. J is TRBJ2-3 and V is TRBV7-9; D is unresolved. CDR1 is SEHNR, CDR2 FQNEAQ, per germline (reference sequence). Trimming stripped 5 bases from V and 3 bases from J, with 6 bases between. The CDR3 consists of 12 residues. CDR3 sequence (DNA): TGTGCCAGCAGCCCCCAAACAGATACGCAGTATTTT. It specifies CASSPQTDTQYF.

As to this clonotype: This may arise from a read error, as a much more abundant clone is one base away. The chain recombines TRBV7-9 with TRBJ1-4; a weak D match, TRBD1 (5 bases). Per the germline V gene, CDR1 is SEHNR and CDR2 is FQNEAQ (reference sequence). The CDR3 runs to 19 residues. The CDR3 sequence: CASSFLRRGGSSANEKLSF. The CDR3 DNA follows: TGTGCCAGCAGCTTCTTACGTCGCGGGGGGTCAAGTGCTAATGAAAAACTGTCTTTT.

This clonotype was detected only a few times. The chain joins TRBV20-1 to TRBJ1-2; D is unresolved. V lost 6 bases to trimming and J lost 5 bases, with 16 bases between them. The CDR3 runs 13 residues. From germline, CDR1 is DFQATT and CDR2 SNEGSKA (reference sequence). The CDR3 nucleotides read TGCAGTGCCAGGACTTTCATTATATATGGCTACACCTTC. Residues: CSARTFIIYGYTF.

This clonotype was observed a few times. V and J are TRBV6-2 or TRBV6-3 and TRBJ1-5; unclear D gene. With 2 bases removed from V and 1 base from J, the gap between germline ends came to 18 bases. Germline CDR1 reads MNHEY; CDR2 reads SVGEGT. This CDR3 is built from 18 residues. This chain's CDR3 is CASSYRILEGWSNQPQHF. The CDR3 region has the DNA TGTGCCAGCAGTTACCGGATTTTAGAGGGCTGGAGCAATCAGCCCCAGCATTTT.

In this sample, this clonotype turned up many times. This chain connects TRBV7-3 to TRBJ2-1; D remains ambiguous. In germline, CDR1 is SGHTA, CDR2 FQGTGA. This CDR3 is 17 amino acids long. V lost 3 bases to trimming and J lost 6 bases, with 21 bases between them. The CDR3 region is CASSLRPLPLGPNEQFF. CDR3 nucleotides: TGTGCCAGCAGCTTGCGACCTCTCCCCCTGGGCCCCAATGAGCAGTTCTTC. The variable domain in full, completed from reference TRBV7-3 and TRBJ2-1, reads GAGVSQTPSNKVTEKGKYVELRCDPISGHTALYWYRQSLGQGPEFLIYFQGTGAADDSGLPNDRFFAVRPEGSVSTLKIQRTERGDSAVYLCASSLRPLPLGPNEQFFGPGTRLTVL.

The sample holds many counts of this clonotype. The chain has TRBV20-1 and TRBJ2-3; the D gene is possibly TRBD2 (6 bases). The germline V gene encodes CDR1 DFQATT and CDR2 SNEGSKA (reference sequence). This CDR3 region has 15 residues. V was clipped by 5 bases and J by 2 bases, with 17 bases between them. This chain's CDR3 is CSAGGLAFNTDTQYF. Written as DNA, the CDR3 is TGCAGTGCTGGGGGTCTAGCGTTCAACACAGATACGCAGTATTTT.

This clonotype has only a few counts. V is TRBV29-1 and J is TRBJ2-7, with D hard to call. CDR1 and CDR2 from the germline V gene are SQVTM and ANQGSEA. This CDR3 region has 13 residues. V gave up 2 bases and J gave up 0 bases, with 8 bases separating them. The CDR3 protein is CSVESLDSYEQYF. For the CDR3, the DNA is TGCAGCGTTGAAAGCCTTGACTCCTACGAGCAGTACTTC.

In this sample, this clonotype turned up many times. The chain joins TRBV20-1 to TRBJ1-6; 10 bases align to TRBD1. The CDR3 loop spans 14 amino acids. V shed 2 bases, J shed 7 bases, and the junction held 2 bases outside the gene matches. Per the germline V gene, CDR1 is DFQATT and CDR2 is SNEGSKA (reference sequence). CDR3 amino acids: CSARTGQGNSPLHF. The CDR3 DNA is TGCAGTGCTAGAACGGGACAGGGGAATTCACCCCTCCACTTT.

This clonotype was detected many times. The CDR3 DNA is TGTGCCAGCAGCTCGCCTGGGGGGGCCAACGTCCTGACTTTC. Amino acids: CASSSPGGANVLTF. This chain uses TRBV7-6 with TRBJ2-6; D gene uncertain. Germline V CDR1 and CDR2: SGHVS, FNYEAQ. CDR3 length equals 14 residues. The V end was cut by 4 bases, the J end by 4 bases, with 8 bases between.

V is TRBV6-5 and J is TRBJ2-2; D possibly corresponds to TRBD1 (6 bases). The CDR3 runs to 13 residues. The germline V gene encodes CDR1 MNHEY and CDR2 SVGAGI. V lost 5 bases and J 6 bases, leaving 10 bases between the germline ends. The CDR3 spells CASSTTGSGELFF. The CDR3 DNA reads TGTGCCAGCAGTACCACAGGGTCCGGGGAGCTGTTTTTT.

The gene calls are TRBV6-5 and TRBJ1-5; possibly TRBD1 for D (6 bases). This CDR3 contains 14 residues. Germline CDR1 is MNHEY and CDR2 is SVGAGI. V was clipped by 4 bases and J by 5 bases, with 12 bases between them. This CDR3 is CASSSSRGDQPQHF. CDR3 coding DNA: TGTGCCAGCAGTTCGTCCAGGGGAGATCAGCCCCAGCATTTT.

This clonotype was seen repeatedly, ten times or more. The chain links TRBV7-8 to TRBJ1-6; TRBD1 matches 8 bases. The V gene's germline CDR1 is SGHVS and CDR2 FQNEAQ. Germline trimming cut 5 bases from V and 7 bases from J; bases unmatched to any gene: 13. The CDR3 consists of 17 residues. The CDR3 here is CASSPTDRGVWNSPLHF. The CDR3, as DNA: TGTGCCAGCAGCCCGACTGACAGGGGAGTTTGGAATTCACCCCTCCACTTT.

This rearrangement joins TRBV4-1 to TRBJ1-5, with D unresolved. V lost 3 bases to trimming and J lost 6 bases, with 24 bases between them. The CDR3 spans 18 residues. In germline, CDR1 is MGHRA, CDR2 YSYEKL. In DNA, the CDR3 is TGCGCCAGCAGCCAGCCCCACGATCCGGCAACCCTTATTCAGCCCCAGCATTTT. Protein product: CASSQPHDPATLIQPQHF.

This chain joins TRBV4-2 and TRBJ2-3, with D perhaps TRBD2 (5 bases). Trimming took off 0 bases at V and 3 bases at J, with 13 bases between the two ends. The CDR3 loop spans 16 amino acids. Germline CDR1 is LGHNA and CDR2 is YNFKEQ. As DNA, the CDR3 is TGTGCCAGCAGCCAAGAAGGAGGTCTAGGAACAGATACGCAGTATTTT. Translating it yields CASSQEGGLGTDTQYF.

This clonotype came up a few times. The chain carries TRBV28 and TRBJ1-2; D ambiguous. V gave up 7 bases and J gave up 4 bases, with 13 bases separating them. This CDR3 region has 13 residues. Germline loops: CDR1 MDHEN, CDR2 SYDVKM. CDR3 loop: CASIPGEGYGYTF. The DNA for the CDR3 is TGTGCCAGCATCCCCGGGGAGGGCTATGGCTACACCTTC.

This clonotype has ten or more counts. V and J are TRBV12-3 or TRBV12-4 and TRBJ1-2; no firm D call. Trimming shortened V by 5 bases and J by 7 bases, and 20 bases separated the two germline ends. This CDR3 is 15 amino acids long. The CDR3 loop reads CASSPGLLAVSGYTF. The CDR3 DNA is TGTGCCAGCAGTCCAGGACTCCTCGCCGTGTCTGGCTACACCTTC.

This clonotype turned up a few times. The chain carries TRBV21-1 and TRBJ2-1; the table's D call of TRBD1 was not tested on the DNA. TRBV21-1 is annotated as a pseudogene. This CDR3 contains 20 residues. CDR3 sequence: CASSKMMYGASGSSYNEQFF. Written as DNA, the CDR3 is TGTGCCAGCAGCAAAATGATGTACGGGGCGAGCGGAAGCTCCTACAATGAGCAGTTCTTC.

This sequence joins TRBV28 and TRBJ1-2; D may be TRBD1 (5 bases). Germline V gene data show CDR1 as MDHEN and CDR2 as SYDVKM. The CDR3 runs to 14 residues. The V end was cut by 3 bases, the J end by 4 bases, with 12 bases between. The CDR3 DNA reads TGTGCCAGCAGTTTCTCGGACATTTCCTATGGCTACACCTTC. Protein: CASSFSDISYGYTF.

The genes are TRBV5-4 and TRBJ2-5; D may be TRBD1 (6 bases). There are 14 residues in the CDR3. The germline V and J ends were trimmed by 5 bases and 3 bases, with 14 bases remaining between them. The germline CDR1 and CDR2 sequences are SGHNT and YYREEE (reference sequence). This chain's CDR3 is CASSIQGTEETQYF. CDR3 nucleotide sequence: TGTGCCAGCAGTATTCAGGGGACGGAAGAGACCCAGTACTTC.

This clonotype has more than one count but fewer than ten. This chain uses TRBV18 with TRBJ2-5; 10 bases match TRBD2. This CDR3 has 16 residues. Germline V CDR1 and CDR2: KGHSH, LQKENI. The V gene end was trimmed by 3 bases and the J gene end by 3 bases; junction bases not matched to a gene: 7. This CDR3 is CASSPWPSGGKETQYF. The DNA for the CDR3 is TGTGCCAGCTCACCGTGGCCTAGCGGGGGCAAAGAGACCCAGTACTTC.

The chain couples TRBV6-6 to TRBJ2-7; tentative D call: TRBD1 (7 bases). Germline V gene data show CDR1 as MNHNY and CDR2 as SVGAGI (reference sequence). The ends were cut back, 4 bases at V and 6 bases at J, with 25 bases in the middle. This CDR3 spans 17 amino acids. Here the CDR3 DNA reads TGTGCCAGCAGTTCCCGGGGGCCCAGCGACAGGGATCGCGAGCAGTACTTC. This sequence encodes CASSSRGPSDRDREQYF.

The genes are TRBV2 and TRBJ2-6; D is possibly TRBD1 (5 bases). Trimming pared 6 bases from V and 4 bases from J, leaving 10 bases between. CDR1 is SNHLY, CDR2 FYNNEI, per germline. There are 14 residues in the CDR3. The CDR3 loop is CASSSGFGANVLTF. The CDR3 coding sequence is TGTGCCAGCAGCTCAGGGTTCGGGGCCAACGTCCTGACTTTC.

This clonotype was seen ten or more times. The chain employs TRBV2 and TRBJ2-7, with D maybe TRBD1 (7 bases). V gave up 8 bases and J gave up 3 bases, with 17 bases separating them. The CDR3 has 14 amino acids. Germline V gives CDR1 SNHLY, CDR2 FYNNEI. CDR3 sequence reads: CASGGTVPNYEQYF. As DNA, the CDR3 is TGTGCCAGCGGGGGGACAGTCCCTAACTACGAGCAGTACTTC.

This clonotype has only a few counts. The CDR3 DNA follows: TGTGCCAGCAGCCCGCTTAGGGGCGAGACCCAGTACTTC. As protein: CASSPLRGETQYF. The chain is built from TRBV12-3 or TRBV12-4 and TRBJ2-5; TRBD1 might be the D (5 bases). This CDR3 region has 13 residues. Trimming shortened V by 6 bases and J by 5 bases, and 13 bases separated the two germline ends.

Only a few counts were recorded for this clonotype. This rearrangement joins TRBV27 to TRBJ2-5, with D tentatively TRBD2 (7 bases). Per the germline V gene, CDR1 is MNHEY and CDR2 is SMNVEV (reference sequence). V lost 2 bases to trimming and J lost 5 bases, with 12 bases between them. CDR3 length equals 14 residues. The CDR3 loop is CASSLVRGRETQYF. The CDR3 DNA reads TGTGCCAGCAGTTTAGTGCGGGGGCGGGAGACCCAGTACTTC.

This clonotype appeared many times. The genes are TRBV11-2 and TRBJ2-2, with D uncertain. Germline CDR1 SGHAT, CDR2 FQNNGV. The CDR3 extends over 14 amino acids. V lost 6 bases, J lost 0 bases, and 8 bases lay in between. CDR3 nucleotides: TGTGCCAGCAGAAAAGCCGCGAACACCGGGGAGCTGTTTTTT. As protein: CASRKAANTGELFF.